The clone carrying this T cell receptor beta chain has ten or more counts. Antigen specificity is unknown. This specimen comes from a study of neurological immune-mediated disorders. Whole-study results and caveats: The repertoires of 18 of 34 multiple sclerosis patients were placed by phylogenetic grouping in a single related-CDR3 cluster, which may be a signature. The most TCR clonal expansion was seen in HTLV-1-associated myelopathy, and the least was seen in multiple sclerosis, which fell below healthy controls. The multiple sclerosis repertoire cluster showed no association with any clinical or MRI feature. The authors stated that larger cohorts are needed.

This CDR3 comprises 12 residues. Trimming left V 3 bases short and J 5 bases short, with 10 bases between. Per the germline V gene, CDR1 is DFQATT and CDR2 is SNEGSKA (reference sequence). Synthesis of cDNA was carried out by template-switch 5'RACE. The reaction used 10-nucleotide random UMIs. MiXCR, applied by TCRdb to the 5' RACE reads, yields one record per CDR3 protein. The data hold 30,000 to 40,000 distinct CDR3 sequences, with 3.5% to 4% observed a single time. The chain joins TRBV20-1 to TRBJ2-5, with D possibly TRBD2 on 5 matching bases. The sequence derives from a man younger than 40 with multiple sclerosis. Sequenced: PBMCs. The CDR3 spells CSASGVQETQYF. CDR3 sequence (DNA): TGCAGTGCTAGCGGGGTCCAGGAGACCCAGTACTTC.